Below, one T cell receptor (beta chain) is given with its context. Profiled with immunoSEQ multiplex PCR; TCRdb holds only in-frame clones, not every one. The sample has about 180,000 clones, about four fifths seen once. This sample is drawn from a study of blood T cell repertoires in COVID-19. On the study more broadly: Donors in the United States, Italy and Spain gave samples during acute or convalescent COVID-19.

Germline trimming cut 7 bases from V and 4 bases from J; bases unmatched to any gene: 5. The CDR3 length is 13 residues. CDR1 SGHRS and CDR2 YFSETQ come from the germline V gene. The clonotype was recovered from a human donor in a cohort sampled during active COVID-19. Material for sequencing was peripheral blood. J is TRBJ2-3 and V is TRBV5-1, with 8 bases that match TRBD2. CDR3 in DNA: TGCGCCAGCTATCCGGGGGGGGCAGATACGCAGTATTTT. Translating it yields CASYPGGADTQYF.